This TCR beta chain came from a study of OX40 agonist ivuxolimab in advanced cancers. Across the study: Dose-escalation patients were diagnosed with hepatocellular carcinoma, melanoma, renal cell cancer or head and neck cancer. Those enrolled were 82.7% male, with a mean age of 60 years and ages from roughly 23 to 80. Study-wide results and limits: Relative to CD4+ cells, CD8+ T cells on average had more expanded clones.

Using immunoSEQ multiplex PCR, the repertoire was profiled, and TCRdb retains in-frame clones only, with some absent. Found here are 50,000 to 75,000 clones, 82% of them singletons; the top ten hold more than 1.1%. Concerning this clone: What it recognizes is unknown.

Exclusion applied to patients with autoimmune disease history or systemic immunosuppression. The source material was CD4+ or CD8+ T cells sorted from blood, sampled in a trial of the OX40 agonist ivuxolimab. The clonotype comes from an adult with an advanced solid tumor such as melanoma, head and neck, liver or kidney cancer.

The CDR3 DNA reads TGCACCAGCAGCTCGCCACCCTCTGGAAACACCATATATTTT. It codes for CTSSSPPSGNTIYF. The chain links TRBV1 to TRBJ1-3. TRBV1 counts as a pseudogene. The CDR3 has 14 amino acids.